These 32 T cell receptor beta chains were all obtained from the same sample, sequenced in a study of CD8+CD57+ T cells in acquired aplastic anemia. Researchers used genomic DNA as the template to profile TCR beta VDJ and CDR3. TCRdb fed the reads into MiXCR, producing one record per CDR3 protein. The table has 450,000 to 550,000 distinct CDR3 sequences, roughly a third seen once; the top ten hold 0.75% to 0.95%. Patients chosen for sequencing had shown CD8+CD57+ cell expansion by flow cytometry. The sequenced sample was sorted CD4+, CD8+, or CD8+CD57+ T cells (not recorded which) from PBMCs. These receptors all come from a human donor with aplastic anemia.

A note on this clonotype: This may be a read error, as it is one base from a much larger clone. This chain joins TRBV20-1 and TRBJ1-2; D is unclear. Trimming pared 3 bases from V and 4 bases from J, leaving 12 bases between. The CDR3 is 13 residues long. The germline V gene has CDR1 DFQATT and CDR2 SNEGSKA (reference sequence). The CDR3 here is CSASKGFSYGYTF. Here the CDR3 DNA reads TGCAGTGCTAGTAAAGGTTTTAGCTATGGCTACACCTTC.

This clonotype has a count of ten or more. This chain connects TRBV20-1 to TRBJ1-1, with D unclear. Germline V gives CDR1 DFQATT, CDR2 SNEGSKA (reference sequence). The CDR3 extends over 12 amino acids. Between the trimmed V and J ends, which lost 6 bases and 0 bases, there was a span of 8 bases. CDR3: CSAKRVNTEAFF. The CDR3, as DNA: TGCAGTGCCAAGAGGGTGAACACTGAAGCTTTCTTT.

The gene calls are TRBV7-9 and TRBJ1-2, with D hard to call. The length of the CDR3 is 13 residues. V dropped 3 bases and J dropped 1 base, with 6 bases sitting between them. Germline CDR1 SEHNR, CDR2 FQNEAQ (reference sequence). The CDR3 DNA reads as TGTGCCAGCAGCTTCCCCAGTAACTATGGCTACACCTTC. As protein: CASSFPSNYGYTF.

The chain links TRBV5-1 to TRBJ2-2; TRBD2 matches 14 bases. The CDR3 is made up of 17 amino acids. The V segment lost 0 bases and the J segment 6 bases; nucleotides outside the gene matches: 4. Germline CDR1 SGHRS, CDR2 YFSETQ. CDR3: CASSLALTSGGAGELFF. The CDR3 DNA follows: TGCGCCAGCAGCTTGGCCCTGACTAGCGGGGGGGCCGGGGAGCTGTTTTTT.

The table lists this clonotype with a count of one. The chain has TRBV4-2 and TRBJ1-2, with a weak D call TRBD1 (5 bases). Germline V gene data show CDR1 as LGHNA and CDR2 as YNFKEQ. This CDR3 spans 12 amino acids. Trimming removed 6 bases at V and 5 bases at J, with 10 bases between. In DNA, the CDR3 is TGTGCCAGCAGGGTAGGGGAGTATGGCTACACCTTC. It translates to CASRVGEYGYTF.

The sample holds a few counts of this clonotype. In nucleotides, the CDR3 is TGTGCCAGCAGTAGCAGCGTAGGGAATGAAAAACTGTTTTTT. Residues: CASSSSVGNEKLFF. V is TRBV6-1 and J is TRBJ1-4; D uncertain. The CDR3 totals 14 residues. Per germline, CDR1 MNHNS and CDR2 SASEGT. V lost 5 bases to trimming and J lost 5 bases, with 12 bases between them.

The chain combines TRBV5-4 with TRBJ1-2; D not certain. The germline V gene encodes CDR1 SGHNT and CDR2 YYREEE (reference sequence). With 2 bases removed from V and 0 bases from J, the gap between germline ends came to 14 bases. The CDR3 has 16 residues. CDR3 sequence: CASSFEATISNYGYTF. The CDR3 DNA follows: TGTGCCAGCAGCTTTGAGGCAACTATTTCTAACTATGGCTACACCTTC.

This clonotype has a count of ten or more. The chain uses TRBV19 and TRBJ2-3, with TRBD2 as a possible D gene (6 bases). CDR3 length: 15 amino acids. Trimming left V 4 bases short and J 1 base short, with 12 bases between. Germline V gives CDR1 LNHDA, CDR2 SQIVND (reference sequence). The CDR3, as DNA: TGTGCCAGTAGTAGTAGCGGTGTCGGCACAGATACGCAGTATTTT. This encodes CASSSSGVGTDTQYF. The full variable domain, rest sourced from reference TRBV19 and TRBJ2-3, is DGGITQSPKYLFRKEGQNVTLSCEQNLNHDAMYWYRQDPGQGLRLIYYSQIVNDFQKGDIAEGYSVSREKKESFPLTVTSAQKNPTAFYLCASSSSGVGTDTQYFGPGTRLTVL.

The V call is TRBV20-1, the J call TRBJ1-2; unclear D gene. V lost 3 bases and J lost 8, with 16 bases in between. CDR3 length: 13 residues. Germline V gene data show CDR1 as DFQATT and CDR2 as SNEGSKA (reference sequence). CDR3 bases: TGCAGTGCTAGTGTAATAGGGAAGGAAGGCTACACCTTC. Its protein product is CSASVIGKEGYTF.

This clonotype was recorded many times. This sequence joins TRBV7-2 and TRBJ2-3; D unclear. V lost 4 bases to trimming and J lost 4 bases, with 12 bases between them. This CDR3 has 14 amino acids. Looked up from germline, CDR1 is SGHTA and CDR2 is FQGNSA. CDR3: CASSYMEGPDTQYF. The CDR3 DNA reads TGTGCCAGCAGCTATATGGAAGGGCCAGATACGCAGTATTTT.

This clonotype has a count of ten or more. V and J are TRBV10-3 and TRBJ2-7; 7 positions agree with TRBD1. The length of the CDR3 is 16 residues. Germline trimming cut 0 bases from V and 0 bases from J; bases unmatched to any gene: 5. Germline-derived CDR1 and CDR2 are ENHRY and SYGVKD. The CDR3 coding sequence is TGTGCCATCAGTGAGTCGGGGACAGTCGCCTCCTACGAGCAGTACTTC. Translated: CAISESGTVASYEQYF.

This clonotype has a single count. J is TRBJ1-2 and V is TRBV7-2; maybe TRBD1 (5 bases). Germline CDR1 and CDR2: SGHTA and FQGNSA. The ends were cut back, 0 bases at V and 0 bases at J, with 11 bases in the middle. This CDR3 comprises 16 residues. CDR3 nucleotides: TGTGCCAGCAGCTTAGCGACAGCTTTTTCTAACTATGGCTACACCTTC. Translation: CASSLATAFSNYGYTF.

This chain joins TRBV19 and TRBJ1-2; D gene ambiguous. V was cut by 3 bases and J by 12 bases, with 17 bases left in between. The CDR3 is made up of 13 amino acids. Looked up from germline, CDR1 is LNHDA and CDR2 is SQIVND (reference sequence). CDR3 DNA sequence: TGTGCCAGTAGTATTGCAGTTCACTCTGGAAACACCTTC. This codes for CASSIAVHSGNTF. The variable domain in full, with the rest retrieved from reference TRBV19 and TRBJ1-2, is DGGITQSPKYLFRKEGQNVTLSCEQNLNHDAMYWYRQDPGQGLRLIYYSQIVNDFQKGDIAEGYSVSREKKESFPLTVTSAQKNPTAFYLCASSIAVHSGNTFGSGTRLTVV.

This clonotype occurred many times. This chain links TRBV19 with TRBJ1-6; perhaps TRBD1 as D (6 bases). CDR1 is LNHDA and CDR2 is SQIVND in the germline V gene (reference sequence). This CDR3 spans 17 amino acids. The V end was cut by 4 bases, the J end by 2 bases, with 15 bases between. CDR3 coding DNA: TGTGCCAGTAGTAAAGGCTGGGACATCACCTATAATTCACCCCTCCACTTT. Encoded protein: CASSKGWDITYNSPLHF.

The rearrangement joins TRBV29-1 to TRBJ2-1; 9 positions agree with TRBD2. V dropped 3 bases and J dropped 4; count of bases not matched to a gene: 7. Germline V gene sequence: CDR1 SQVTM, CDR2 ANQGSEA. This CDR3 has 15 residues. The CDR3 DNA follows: TGCAGCGTTGAGTTACTAGCGGGCCCGTACAATGAGCAGTTCTTC. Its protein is CSVELLAGPYNEQFF.

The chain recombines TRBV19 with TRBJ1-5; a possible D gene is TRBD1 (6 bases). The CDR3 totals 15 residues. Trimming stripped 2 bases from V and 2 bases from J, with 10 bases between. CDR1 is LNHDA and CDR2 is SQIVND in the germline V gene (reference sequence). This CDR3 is CASSISGVGNQPQHF. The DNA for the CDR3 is TGTGCCAGTAGTATATCAGGGGTAGGCAATCAGCCCCAGCATTTT. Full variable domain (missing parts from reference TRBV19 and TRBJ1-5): DGGITQSPKYLFRKEGQNVTLSCEQNLNHDAMYWYRQDPGQGLRLIYYSQIVNDFQKGDIAEGYSVSREKKESFPLTVTSAQKNPTAFYLCASSISGVGNQPQHFGDGTRLSIL.

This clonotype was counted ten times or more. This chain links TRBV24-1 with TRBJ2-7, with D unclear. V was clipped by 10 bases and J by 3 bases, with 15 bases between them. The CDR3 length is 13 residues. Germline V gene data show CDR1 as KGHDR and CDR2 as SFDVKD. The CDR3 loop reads CATAHPDHYEQYF. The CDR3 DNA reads TGTGCCACTGCTCACCCAGACCACTACGAGCAGTACTTC.

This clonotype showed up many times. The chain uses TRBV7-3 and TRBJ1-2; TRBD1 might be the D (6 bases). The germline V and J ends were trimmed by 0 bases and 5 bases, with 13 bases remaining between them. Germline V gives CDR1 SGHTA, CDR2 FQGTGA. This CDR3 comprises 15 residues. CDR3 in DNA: TGTGCCAGCAGCTTAACGCACAGGGATCAGTATGGCTACACCTTC. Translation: CASSLTHRDQYGYTF.

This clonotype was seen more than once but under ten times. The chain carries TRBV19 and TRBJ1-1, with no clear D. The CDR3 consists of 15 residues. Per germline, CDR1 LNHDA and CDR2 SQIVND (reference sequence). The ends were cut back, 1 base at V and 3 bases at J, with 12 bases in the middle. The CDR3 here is CASSIGPGADTEAFF. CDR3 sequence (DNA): TGTGCCAGTAGTATAGGCCCGGGTGCCGACACTGAAGCTTTCTTT.

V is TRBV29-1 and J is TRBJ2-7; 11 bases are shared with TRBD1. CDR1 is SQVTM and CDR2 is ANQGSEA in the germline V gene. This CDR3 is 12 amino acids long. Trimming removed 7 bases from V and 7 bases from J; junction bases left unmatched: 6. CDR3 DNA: TGCAGCGCTAGGACAGGGGGCGGAGAGCAGTACTTC. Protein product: CSARTGGGEQYF.

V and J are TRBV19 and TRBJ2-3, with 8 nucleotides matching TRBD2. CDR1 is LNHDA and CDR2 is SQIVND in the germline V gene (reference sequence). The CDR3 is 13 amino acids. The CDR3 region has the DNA TGTGGAGCTAGCGGGCCCAGCACAGATACGCAGTATTTT. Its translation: CGASGPSTDTQYF. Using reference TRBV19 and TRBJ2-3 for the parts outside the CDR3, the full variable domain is DGGITQSPKYLFRKEGQNVTLSCEQNLNHDAMYWYRQDPGQGLRLIYYSQIVNDFQKGDIAEGYSVSREKKESFPLTVTSAQKNPTAFYLCGASGPSTDTQYFGPGTRLTVL.

The CDR3 DNA is TGTGCCAGCAGCCGTTGGGATGGGGCGAACACTGAAGCTTTCTTT. Translated: CASSRWDGANTEAFF. The V and J genes are TRBV4-2 and TRBJ1-1; TRBD1 might be the D (5 bases). The CDR3 has 15 amino acids. Trimming took off 4 bases at V and 1 base at J, with 13 bases between the two ends. Germline-derived CDR1 and CDR2 are LGHNA and YNFKEQ.

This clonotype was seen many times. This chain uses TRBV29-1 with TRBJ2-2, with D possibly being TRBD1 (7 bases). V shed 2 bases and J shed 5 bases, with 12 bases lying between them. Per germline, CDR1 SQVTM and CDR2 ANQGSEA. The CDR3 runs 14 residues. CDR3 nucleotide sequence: TGCAGCGTTGAAAGGCAGGGGGGTACCGGGGAGCTGTTTTTT. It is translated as CSVERQGGTGELFF.

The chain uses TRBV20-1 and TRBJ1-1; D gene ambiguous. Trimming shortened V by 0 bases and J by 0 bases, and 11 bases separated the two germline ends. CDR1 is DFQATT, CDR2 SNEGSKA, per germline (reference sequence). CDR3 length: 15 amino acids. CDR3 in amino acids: CSARDYLAVNTEAFF. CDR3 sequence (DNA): TGCAGTGCTAGAGATTATCTGGCGGTGAACACTGAAGCTTTCTTT.

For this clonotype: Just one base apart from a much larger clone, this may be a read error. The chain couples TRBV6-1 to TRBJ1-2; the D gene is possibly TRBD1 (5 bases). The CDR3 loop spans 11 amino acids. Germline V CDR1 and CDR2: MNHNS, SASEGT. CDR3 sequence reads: CATRRGDGCTF. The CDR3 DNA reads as TGTGCCACCCGACGGGGGGATGGCTGCACCTTC.

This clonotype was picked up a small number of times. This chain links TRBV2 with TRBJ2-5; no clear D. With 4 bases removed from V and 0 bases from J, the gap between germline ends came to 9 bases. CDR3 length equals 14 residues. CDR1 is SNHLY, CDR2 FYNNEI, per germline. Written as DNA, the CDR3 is TGTGCCAGCAGTGCTGGGGTTTACCAAGAGACCCAGTACTTC. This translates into CASSAGVYQETQYF.

The CDR3 spells CASRIPVVPEQYF. The CDR3 coding sequence is TGTGCCAGCAGGATACCGGTAGTTCCCGAGCAGTACTTC. J is TRBJ2-7 and V is TRBV6-1; D ambiguous. The CDR3 length is 13 residues. Deletions cut 6 bases from V and 6 bases from J, with 15 bases between. Per the germline V gene, CDR1 is MNHNS and CDR2 is SASEGT.

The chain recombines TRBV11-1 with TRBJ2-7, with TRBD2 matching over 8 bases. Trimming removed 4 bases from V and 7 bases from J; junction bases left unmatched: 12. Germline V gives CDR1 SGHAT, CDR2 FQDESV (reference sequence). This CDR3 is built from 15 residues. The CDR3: CASSSSVRGDWEQYF. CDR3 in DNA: TGTGCCAGCAGCTCGAGCGTGCGGGGGGATTGGGAGCAGTACTTC.

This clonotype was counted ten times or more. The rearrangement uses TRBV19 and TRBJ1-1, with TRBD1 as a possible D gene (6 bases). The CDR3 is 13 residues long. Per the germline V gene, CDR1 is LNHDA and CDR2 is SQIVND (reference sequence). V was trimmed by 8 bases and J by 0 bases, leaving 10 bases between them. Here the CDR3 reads CASRDTLNTEAFF. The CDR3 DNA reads TGTGCCAGTCGGGACACTCTGAACACTGAAGCTTTCTTT. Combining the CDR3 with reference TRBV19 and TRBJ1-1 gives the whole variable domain DGGITQSPKYLFRKEGQNVTLSCEQNLNHDAMYWYRQDPGQGLRLIYYSQIVNDFQKGDIAEGYSVSREKKESFPLTVTSAQKNPTAFYLCASRDTLNTEAFFGQGTRLTVV.

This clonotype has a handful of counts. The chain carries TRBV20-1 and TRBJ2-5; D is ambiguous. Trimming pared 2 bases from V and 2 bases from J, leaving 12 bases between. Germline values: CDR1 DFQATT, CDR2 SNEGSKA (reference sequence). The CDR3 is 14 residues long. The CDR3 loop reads CSARKDPRQETQYF. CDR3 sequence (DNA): TGCAGTGCTAGAAAGGACCCGCGGCAAGAGACCCAGTACTTC.

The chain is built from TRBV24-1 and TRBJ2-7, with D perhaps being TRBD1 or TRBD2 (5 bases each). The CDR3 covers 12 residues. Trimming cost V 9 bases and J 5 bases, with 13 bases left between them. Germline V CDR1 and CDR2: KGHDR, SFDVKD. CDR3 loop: CATSTGANEQYV. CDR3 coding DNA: TGTGCCACCTCTACCGGGGCTAACGAGCAGTACGTC.

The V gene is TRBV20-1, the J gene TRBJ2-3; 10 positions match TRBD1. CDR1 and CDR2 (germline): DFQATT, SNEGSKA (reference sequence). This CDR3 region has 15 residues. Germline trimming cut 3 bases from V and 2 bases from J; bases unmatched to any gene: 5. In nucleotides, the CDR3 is TGCAGTGCTAGTACGGGACAGGGGCTCACAGATACGCAGTATTTT. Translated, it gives CSASTGQGLTDTQYF.